Described below is a single T cell receptor beta chain sequence and its context. This clone has at least ten counts. Its antigen has not been determined. Since a much larger clone is just one base distant, this may be a read error. Other DNA sequences in this specimen translate into the identical CDR3. From the cysteine up to the phenylalanine, the CDR3 has a length of 15 residues. Solely the CDR3 DNA is kept, with 45 bases framed from the first base. Trimming removed 5 bases from V and 4 bases from J, leaving 15 bases between the germline ends. Reading the germline V gene gives CDR1 SNHLY and CDR2 FYNNEI. The sample belongs to a study of metastatic and nonmetastatic thyroid tumors (dated by TCRdb to between 2020 and 2021). At the level of the whole study: For patients with malignant and with benign thyroid disease, the researchers compared repertoires between peripheral blood samples and tumor or nodule tissue samples.

Before undergoing thyroid surgery, none of the patients had been given any kind of treatment. The study retrospectively analysed patient clinical samples collected from the early 2010s to the late 2010s using T-cell receptor beta sequencing. Libraries were prepared through PCR. The instrument given in TCRdb is Illumina HiSeq 4000. The TCR beta-chain CDR3 region of each patient was profiled by high-throughput sequencing. In the authors' own workflow: A classifier to discriminate distant-metastatic papillary thyroid cancer patients was built from CDR3 differences across clinicopathological groups. The Shannon index was used to measure repertoire diversity, and the Morisita-Horn index was used to measure how similar tumor and blood repertoires were. TCRdb itself trimmed the public reads at Q25 with fastp, ran MiXCR and retained productive beta chains. The V and J calls were determined by TCRdb, not by the authors. This sample gives roughly 3,000 clones in total; 35% to 45% of them show up just once. The top ten clonotypes cover 13% to 15% of the sample.

Summary of the overall study and its limitations: In both blood and tumor samples, malignant tumors were reported to have significantly higher TCR beta diversity than benign nodules.

The sequence came from a male donor with papillary thyroid cancer or a benign thyroid nodule (not recorded which). Some clones in this sample may be carry-over from other donors' samples. The chain is made from TRBV2 and TRBJ1-5; no confident D gene assignment can be made. Sequenced material: adjacent normal tissue. The CDR3 reads as follows: CASSPRYGSNQPQHF. The nucleotide sequence is given as TGTGCCAGCAGTCCTAGATATGGGAGTAATCAGCCCCAGCATTTT.